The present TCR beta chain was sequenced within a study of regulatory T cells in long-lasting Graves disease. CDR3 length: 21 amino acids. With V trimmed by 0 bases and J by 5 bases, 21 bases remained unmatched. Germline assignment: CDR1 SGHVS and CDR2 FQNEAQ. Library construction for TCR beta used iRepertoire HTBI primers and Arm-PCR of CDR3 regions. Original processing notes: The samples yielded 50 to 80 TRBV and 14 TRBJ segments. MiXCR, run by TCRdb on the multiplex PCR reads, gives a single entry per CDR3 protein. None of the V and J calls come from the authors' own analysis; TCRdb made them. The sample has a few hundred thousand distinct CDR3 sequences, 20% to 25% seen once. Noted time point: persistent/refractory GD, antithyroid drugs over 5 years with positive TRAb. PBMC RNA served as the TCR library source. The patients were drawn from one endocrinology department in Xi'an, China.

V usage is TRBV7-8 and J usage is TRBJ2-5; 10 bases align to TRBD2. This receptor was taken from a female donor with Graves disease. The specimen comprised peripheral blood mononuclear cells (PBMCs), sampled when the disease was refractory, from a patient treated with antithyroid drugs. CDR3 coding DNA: TGTGCCAGCAGCTTAGCGCGAAGTTTTTCTAGCGGGGGATCACCAGGGGAGACCCAGTACTTC. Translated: CASSLARSFSSGGSPGETQYF.